The rows below give T cell receptor beta chains drawn from one sample of a study of siplizumab effects on memory and regulatory T cells. Here immunoSEQ multiplex PCR was the method, and the copy in TCRdb shows in-frame clones only, minus some. This repertoire shows 17,000 or so clones, more than 35% found once; its top ten account for roughly 5%. Their recognized antigens are unknown. Sequenced input: CFSE-low (dividing) CD4+ T cells sorted from an allogeneic mixed lymphocyte reaction. The receptors were sampled from a human donor in good health; the cells came from an allogeneic mixed lymphocyte reaction. Each CDR3 is given without its conserved first and last residue.

v_gene,len,j_gene,CDR3aa
TRBV9,15,TRBJ2-7,ASSPGKGQDRGYEQY
TRBV5-1,12,TRBJ2-7,ASSLASGQYEQY
TRBV19,12,TRBJ2-3,ASSVTGSTDTQY
TRBV19,13,TRBJ2-7,ASKVFPDSSYEQY
TRBV6-6,11,TRBJ1-1,ASRRDTGTEAF
TRBV9,15,TRBJ2-2,ASSECTSGGPPGELF
TRBV5-1,14,TRBJ2-2,ASSGVEGAATGELF
TRBV5-1,13,TRBJ2-3,ASKLGGPLTDTQY
TRBV7-7,11,TRBJ2-2,ASSPDNTGELF
TRBV7-2,14,TRBJ2-3,ASTPRRGGSTDTQY
TRBV10-3,11,TRBJ2-2,AARDSGGGELF
TRBV14,15,TRBJ2-1,ASSQGGGANLYNEQF
TRBV27,11,TRBJ1-2,VTKARGSYGYT
TRBV5-4,11,TRBJ2-5,ASSGGPQETQY
TRBV11-2,14,TRBJ2-2,ASRNTGTKNTGELF
TRBV29-1,12,TRBJ2-1,SVGPRGAYNEQF
TRBV14,14,TRBJ2-3,ASSQGRILSTDTQY
TRBV5-1,12,TRBJ1-3,ASTDPASGNTIY
TRBV6-1,12,TRBJ2-1,ASSGDSSYNEQF
TRBV28,12,TRBJ2-1,ASSLRSEDNEQF
TRBV10-3,9,TRBJ2-1,ATSDVNEQF
TRBV2,10,TRBJ2-7,ASANQGHGEY
TRBV18,11,TRBJ2-1,ASSPGVGNEQF
TRBV5-6,13,TRBJ2-7,ASSLAGLTTYEQY
TRBV4-2,13,TRBJ1-3,ASSQPDGSGNTIY
TRBV19,11,TRBJ2-2,ASSILGTGELF
TRBV9,13,TRBJ2-1,ASSVDSGGMNEQF
TRBV11-2,13,TRBJ2-3,ASSFWGASTDTQY
TRBV4-2,12,TRBJ2-1,ASSQAGAWGEQF
TRBV27,11,TRBJ1-1,ASSSVMNTEAF
TRBV6-1,10,TRBJ2-7,ASRTNSYEQY
TRBV7-2,13,TRBJ2-7,ASSAGLAGIYEQY
TRBV18,11,TRBJ1-1,ASSSGLDTEAF
TRBV28,12,NA,ASTVGGPTYEQY
TRBV5-1,11,TRBJ1-2,ASSLGPPYGYT
TRBV5-1,14,TRBJ1-4,ASRNWGDRLNEKLF
TRBV19,13,TRBJ2-1,ASSIVGTGTNEQF
TRBV28,11,TRBJ2-3,ASRMDGTDTQY
TRBV6-5,12,TRBJ2-2,ASNRDPNTGELF
TRBV5-4,14,TRBJ2-7,ASSLGGAPFTYEQY
TRBV6-5,13,TRBJ2-7,ASSRGLPSPYEQY
TRBV5-5,14,TRBJ2-5,ASSPAGGAGQETQY
TRBV7-2,13,TRBJ2-3,ASSPSRQVTDTQY
TRBV6-1,12,TRBJ1-2,ASSERVGDYGYT
TRBV7-2,11,TRBJ1-5,ASSPRLGQPQH
TRBV27,10,TRBJ1-6,ASRGDNSPLH
TRBV2,14,TRBJ1-4,ASTLEGTAANEKLF
TRBV27,11,TRBJ2-2,AAEARSTGELF
TRBV7-3,13,TRBJ2-7,ASSLTGTNSYEQY
TRBV6-6,13,TRBJ1-6,ASLGRDGGPRALH
TRBV7-8,10,TRBJ2-5,ASSFLQETQY
TRBV5-1,12,TRBJ2-3,ASSDPTGTDTQY
TRBV27,11,TRBJ2-1,ASSLVQGNEQF
TRBV10-3,14,TRBJ2-1,AISERGEGLGNEQF
TRBV28,10,TRBJ2-3,ASGSGTDTQY
TRBV5-4,13,TRBJ1-1,ASSQYPTVNTEAF
TRBV5-5,12,TRBJ1-4,ASSFGTANEKLF
TRBV29-1,10,NA,SVLLYGYEQY